These 22 T cell receptor beta chains came from one sample sequenced in a study of radiation and T cells in renal cell carcinoma. Data came from immunoSEQ multiplex PCR; TCRdb stores just in-frame clones and leaves some out. This sample has 4,000 to 6,500 clones, with around half found just once. Specified treatment: 15 Gy SBRT to primary tumor, nephrectomy 4 weeks later. Here the sequenced sample was tumor tissue, taken from a patient whose treatment included radiotherapy and nephrectomy. These receptors all stem from a man in his fifties or sixties with renal cell carcinoma.

The chain couples TRBV5-6 to TRBJ1-3; D might be TRBD1 (6 bases). V dropped 1 base and J dropped 0 bases, with 8 bases sitting between them. Germline V gives CDR1 SGHDT, CDR2 YYEEEE. CDR3 length: 15 residues. The CDR3 here is CASSLWGHSGNTIYF. The CDR3 nucleotides read TGTGCCAGCAGCTTGTGGGGACACTCTGGAAACACCATATATTTT.

The chain uses TRBV6-4 and TRBJ2-7; TRBD2 is a possible D gene (5 bases). CDR3 size: 16 residues. Germline CDR1 is MRHNA and CDR2 is SNTAGT. V was trimmed by 6 bases and J by 2 bases, leaving 20 bases between them. CDR3 sequence reads: CASRGGSSGKAYEQYF. In DNA form, the CDR3 reads TGTGCCAGCAGGGGTGGGTCGAGCGGTAAAGCCTACGAGCAGTACTTC.

This chain links TRBV7-6 with TRBJ1-1; D is unclear. This CDR3 spans 12 amino acids. With 3 bases removed from V and 10 bases from J, the gap between germline ends came to 12 bases. The germline gives CDR1 SGHVS, CDR2 FNYEAQ. This CDR3 is CASSLDGRGAFF. The CDR3 region has the DNA TGTGCCAGCAGCTTGGATGGTCGAGGAGCTTTCTTT. Filled out from reference TRBV7-6 and TRBJ1-1, the complete variable domain reads GAGVSQSPRYKVTKRGQDVALRCDPISGHVSLYWYRQALGQGPEFLTYFNYEAQQDKSGLPNDRFSAERPEGSISTLTIQRTEQRDSAMYRCASSLDGRGAFFGQGTRLTVV.

The chain links TRBV18 to TRBJ1-2; 7 nucleotides line up with TRBD1. Per germline, CDR1 KGHSH and CDR2 LQKENI. CDR3 length: 13 amino acids. After removal of 4 bases from V and 7 bases from J, the junction contained 6 bases not matched to a gene. The DNA for the CDR3 is TGTGCCAGCTCACTCGACAGGGAAGGTGGCTACACCTTC. Its protein is CASSLDREGGYTF.

The rearrangement uses TRBV5-5 and TRBJ2-3; 10 bases agree with TRBD2. The germline V gene encodes CDR1 SGHKS and CDR2 YYEKEE (reference sequence). This CDR3 has 15 residues. The J segment lost 7 bases and the V segment lost 1 base, leaving 6 bases of the junction unmatched. This CDR3 reads CASSLPSGSEYTQYF. CDR3 bases: TGTGCCAGCAGCTTGCCTAGCGGGAGTGAATATACGCAGTATTTT.

In this sample, this clone turned up a few times. The rearrangement links TRBV4-1 to TRBJ2-1; TRBD2 aligns across 8 bases. This CDR3 has 16 amino acids. Germline V gives CDR1 MGHRA, CDR2 YSYEKL. Germline trimming cut 1 base from V and 0 bases from J; bases unmatched to any gene: 2. This CDR3 reads CASSQVSGTSYNEQFF. The CDR3, as DNA: TGCGCCAGCAGCCAAGTTAGCGGGACCTCCTACAATGAGCAGTTCTTC.

The rearrangement links TRBV5-5 to TRBJ1-2; no firm D call. Germline V gives CDR1 SGHKS, CDR2 YYEKEE (reference sequence). CDR3 length equals 15 residues. The ends were cut back, 1 base at V and 4 bases at J, with 14 bases in the middle. The CDR3: CASSLRPGMAYGYTF. CDR3 nucleotides: TGTGCCAGCAGCTTGCGACCGGGGATGGCCTATGGCTACACCTTC.

The CDR3: CASSPQGIVRGYTF. The CDR3 DNA sequence: TGTGCCAGCAGTCCACAGGGGATAGTGCGCGGCTACACCTTC. The rearrangement uses TRBV25-1 and TRBJ1-2, with 7 bases matching TRBD1. The CDR3 sequence is 14 residues long. Trimming removed 5 bases from V and 8 bases from J; junction bases left unmatched: 11. Germline V gene sequence: CDR1 MGHDK, CDR2 SYGVNS.

The chain recombines TRBV18 with TRBJ2-7, with 13 bases lining up with TRBD2. The germline CDR1 and CDR2 sequences are KGHSH and LQKENI. The junction had 0 bases not matched to a gene; V was cut back by 5 bases and J by 5 bases. This CDR3 is 13 amino acids long. The CDR3 region has the DNA TGTGCCAGCTCAGGACTAGCGGGAGACGAGCAGTACTTC. Translating it yields CASSGLAGDEQYF. The full variable domain, rest sourced from reference TRBV18 and TRBJ2-7, is NAGVMQNPRHLVRRRGQEARLRCSPMKGHSHVYWYRQLPEEGLKFMVYLQKENIIDESGMPKERFSAEFPKEGPSILRIQQVVRGDSAAYFCASSGLAGDEQYFGPGTRLTVT.

This clone was seen a few times. The chain links TRBV29-1 to TRBJ1-5; TRBD1 might be the D (5 bases). V was cut by 6 bases and J by 3 bases, with 12 bases left in between. The germline V gene encodes CDR1 SQVTM and CDR2 ANQGSEA. The CDR3 extends over 13 amino acids. CDR3 nucleotides: TGCAGCGTCACCGACAGTCTCAATCAGCCCCAGCATTTT. The encoded protein is CSVTDSLNQPQHF.

V and J are TRBV29-1 and TRBJ2-7, with TRBD2 matching over 7 bases. Germline assignment: CDR1 SQVTM and CDR2 ANQGSEA. The CDR3 runs to 12 residues. The ends lost 5 bases at V and 5 bases at J; junction bases unmatched: 6. CDR3 loop: CSVSGRGDEQYF. The CDR3 coding sequence is TGCAGCGTTTCAGGGAGGGGAGACGAGCAGTACTTC.

This clone was counted only a few times. The chain is built from TRBV19 and TRBJ1-5, with D unclear. With 3 bases removed from V and 3 bases from J, the gap between germline ends came to 9 bases. Germline V gene data show CDR1 as LNHDA and CDR2 as SQIVND (reference sequence). The CDR3 is 14 residues long. CDR3 region: CASSIWRINQPQHF. Written as DNA, the CDR3 is TGTGCCAGTAGTATCTGGCGGATCAATCAGCCCCAGCATTTT.

In this sample, this clone is medium-sized. The chain joins TRBV6-5 to TRBJ1-4, with D possibly matching TRBD1 (6 bases). The CDR3 is 15 residues long. Per germline, CDR1 MNHEY and CDR2 SVGAGI. Trimming took 4 bases from V and 0 from J, leaving 9 bases between them. The DNA for the CDR3 is TGTGCCAGCAGTTCCGAGGGGGCAACTAATGAAAAACTGTTTTTT. It codes for CASSSEGATNEKLFF.

The chain recombines TRBV5-6 with TRBJ2-5; TRBD1 might be the D (5 bases). The J call may not be correct, given that the DNA end is closer to TRBJ2-7. CDR3 length equals 14 residues. Germline V gives CDR1 SGHDT, CDR2 YYEEEE. CDR3 amino acids: CASSLGGNTYEQYF. CDR3 nucleotides: TGTGCCAGCAGCTTGGGGGGCAACACCTACGAGCAGTACTTC.

This sequence joins TRBV4-3 and TRBJ2-7; D gene unclear. V lost 1 base to trimming and J lost 0 bases, with 10 bases between them. The CDR3 length is 15 residues. Looked up from germline, CDR1 is LGHNA and CDR2 is YSLEER. In DNA form, the CDR3 reads TGCGCCAGCAGCCAAGCGGTCCGAAGCTCCTACGAGCAGTACTTC. Translation: CASSQAVRSSYEQYF.

The sample holds one count of this clone. The gene calls are TRBV5-4 and TRBJ2-7, with TRBD2 identical over 12 bases. Germline V gene sequence: CDR1 SGHNT, CDR2 YYREEE (reference sequence). V dropped 2 bases and J dropped 3; count of bases not matched to a gene: 12. This CDR3 comprises 18 residues. The CDR3 DNA reads TGTGCCAGCAGCTTAGCTATGACTAGCGGGAGTGTGTTCTACGAGCAGTACTTC. This sequence encodes CASSLAMTSGSVFYEQYF.

This clone has a handful of counts. This chain links TRBV29-1 with TRBJ2-5; 8 positions match TRBD2. CDR1 SQVTM and CDR2 ANQGSEA come from the germline V gene. This CDR3 has 14 amino acids. V shed 4 bases and J 4 bases; nucleotides not matched to a gene: 8. The CDR3: CSVAKAGAGETQYF. The CDR3 nucleotides are TGCAGCGTTGCCAAAGCGGGAGCTGGAGAGACCCAGTACTTC.

This clone was counted only a few times. The chain links TRBV23-1 to TRBJ1-5; weak D call: TRBD1 (5 bases). TRBV23-1 is an ORF, and what it does is uncertain. This CDR3 has 16 amino acids. Trimming removed 1 base at V and 6 bases at J, with 16 bases between. This chain's CDR3 is CASSQLGQGAGQPQHF. CDR3 bases: TGCGCCAGCAGTCAATTAGGTCAGGGAGCAGGTCAGCCCCAGCATTTT.

This rearrangement joins TRBV4-3 to TRBJ1-2; D possibly corresponds to TRBD1 (6 bases). This CDR3 has 13 residues. The germline V gene has CDR1 LGHNA and CDR2 YSLEER. The V and J ends lost 3 bases and 5 bases respectively, with 10 bases between them. The CDR3 sequence: CASSHPDSYGYTF. The CDR3 nucleotides read TGCGCCAGCAGCCATCCGGACAGTTATGGCTACACCTTC.

This clone was detected only a few times. A much more abundant neighbour one base away suggests this may be a read error. This sequence joins TRBV6-6 and TRBJ2-7; TRBD2 matches at 11 bases. This CDR3 spans 14 amino acids. CDR1 and CDR2 (germline): MNHNY, SVGAGI (reference sequence). V trimming: 5 bases; J trimming: 2 bases; junction bases outside the gene matches: 2. DNA of the CDR3: TGTGCCAGCAGTATAGCGGGAGGGCCCTACGAGCAGTACTTC. It is translated as CASSIAGGPYEQYF.

The V and J genes are TRBV10-3 and TRBJ2-3, with D possibly being TRBD1 or TRBD2 (5 bases each). CDR1 is ENHRY, CDR2 SYGVKD, per germline. This CDR3 is built from 13 residues. V was pared by 10 bases and J by 2 bases, with 13 bases between. The CDR3 is CATGDGTTDTQYF. CDR3 nucleotides: TGTGCCACCGGGGACGGGACCACAGATACGCAGTATTTT.

The chain recombines TRBV27 with TRBJ2-1; tentatively, D is TRBD1 or TRBD2 (5 bases each). Germline values: CDR1 MNHEY, CDR2 SMNVEV (reference sequence). CDR3 size: 13 residues. With 6 bases removed from V and 10 bases from J, the gap between germline ends came to 16 bases. The CDR3 loop reads CASSPGRTSEQFF. DNA of the CDR3: TGTGCCAGCAGCCCGGGACGGACGTCGGAGCAGTTCTTC.